These 11 T cell receptor beta chains came from one sample sequenced in a study of T cells in Graves' hyperthyroidism and ophthalmopathy. TCR beta CDR3 region amplification was performed from RNA transcripts. The HTBI primer set drove a first-round RT-PCR of the TCR CDR3. TCRdb fed the multiplex PCR reads into MiXCR, producing one record per CDR3 protein. The sample lists about 350,000 distinct CDR3 sequences, 15% to 20% occurring once. The sequencing input was blood. The receptors come from a woman in her 40s with Graves' ophthalmopathy.

CDR3 sequence: CASSLKRTGVMNTEAFF. As DNA, the CDR3 is TGTGCCAGCAGTTTAAAAAGGACAGGTGTCATGAACACTGAAGCTTTCTTT. The chain carries TRBV27 and TRBJ1-1, with 7 nucleotides matching TRBD1. The ends lost 2 bases at V and 0 bases at J; junction bases unmatched: 9. Germline V lookup: CDR1 MNHEY, CDR2 SMNVEV (reference sequence). The CDR3 runs 17 residues.

The chain links TRBV2 to TRBJ1-6; D is uncertain. Between the trimmed V and J ends, which lost 5 bases and 5 bases, there was a span of 10 bases. Germline CDR1 reads SNHLY; CDR2 reads FYNNEI. The CDR3 loop spans 14 amino acids. The CDR3 spells CASSRVNDNSPLHF. As DNA, the CDR3 is TGTGCCAGCAGTAGGGTGAACGATAATTCACCCCTCCACTTT.

In this sample, this clonotype turned up many times. The chain links TRBV13 to TRBJ1-3; D is unclear. The germline V gene has CDR1 PRHDT and CDR2 FYEKMQ (reference sequence). CDR3 length: 16 residues. V lost 2 bases and J lost 5, with 16 bases in between. CDR3 in DNA: TGTGCCAGCAGCTTACTCGACGGTACCGCGAGAAACACCATATATTTT. Translating gives CASSLLDGTARNTIYF. Supplemented by reference TRBV13 and TRBJ1-3, the full variable domain reads AAGVIQSPRHLIKEKRETATLKCYPIPRHDTVYWYQQGPGQDPQFLISFYEKMQSDKGSIPDRFSAQQFSDYHSELNMSSLELGDSALYFCASSLLDGTARNTIYFGEGSWLTVV.

This clonotype was counted many times. The chain is built from TRBV27 and TRBJ1-5; tentative D call: TRBD1 (5 bases). Germline lookup yields CDR1 MNHEY and CDR2 SMNVEV (reference sequence). The length of the CDR3 is 14 residues. V was pared by 2 bases and J by 4 bases, with 9 bases between. In DNA, the CDR3 is TGTGCCAGCAGTTTAGCAGGGTTGAATCAGCCCCAGCATTTT. Its translation is CASSLAGLNQPQHF.

This clonotype occurred many times. V is TRBV12-3 or TRBV12-4 and J is TRBJ1-1; the match to TRBD1 covers 9 bases. Germline trimming cut 3 bases from V and 5 bases from J; bases unmatched to any gene: 4. This CDR3 contains 14 residues. The CDR3 coding sequence is TGTGCCAGCAGTTTCGGGACAGGGCAAACTGAAGCTTTCTTT. This translates into CASSFGTGQTEAFF.

In this sample, this clonotype turned up a few times. The genes are TRBV7-2 and TRBJ2-5; 9 bases match TRBD2. CDR1 is SGHTA and CDR2 is FQGNSA in the germline V gene. This CDR3 has 14 amino acids. V lost 8 bases, J lost 5 bases, and 9 bases stayed unmatched. CDR3 nucleotide sequence: TGTGCCAGCTCAGCGGGGGGTTCCAGGGAGACCCAGTACTTC. Protein: CASSAGGSRETQYF.

This clonotype was counted ten times or more. The chain employs TRBV7-2 and TRBJ2-5, with 7 nucleotides matching TRBD1. CDR1 and CDR2 from the germline V gene are SGHTA and FQGNSA. The trim removed 5 bases at V and 7 bases at J, leaving 4 bases unmatched. This CDR3 is built from 12 residues. The CDR3 sequence: CASSGPGGTQYF. CDR3 coding DNA: TGTGCCAGCAGCGGACCAGGGGGGACCCAGTACTTC.

In this sample, this clonotype turned up many times. The J gene is TRBJ2-5, the V gene TRBV12-3 or TRBV12-4; a possible D gene is TRBD1 (6 bases). This CDR3 contains 14 residues. V lost 4 bases and J lost 2, with 11 bases in between. CDR3 in DNA: TGTGCCAGCAGTTCGGACAGTAAACAAGAGACCCAGTACTTC. Amino acid sequence: CASSSDSKQETQYF.

This clonotype was seen at least ten times. This chain links TRBV28 with TRBJ2-5; D remains ambiguous. CDR3 size: 14 residues. Germline CDR1 MDHEN, CDR2 SYDVKM. The ends were cut back, 7 bases at V and 5 bases at J, with 17 bases in the middle. In DNA form, the CDR3 reads TGTGCCAGCATCCCGTCAAATCTCGGCGAGACCCAGTACTTC. Its translation: CASIPSNLGETQYF.

The table lists this clonotype with a few counts. The CDR3 region has the DNA TGCGCCAGCAGCCATCTTGCGGGGAGCTCCTACGAGCAGTACTTC. Amino acid sequence: CASSHLAGSSYEQYF. The V gene is TRBV4-1, the J gene TRBJ2-7, with D possibly being TRBD2 (6 bases). CDR1 is MGHRA, CDR2 YSYEKL, per germline. Trimming removed 3 bases from V and 0 bases from J, with 12 bases in between. This CDR3 comprises 15 residues.

This clonotype has ten or more counts. This chain joins TRBV7-2 and TRBJ2-7, with D hard to call. This CDR3 is built from 13 residues. The germline V gene has CDR1 SGHTA and CDR2 FQGNSA. The V gene lost 1 base and the J gene lost 6 bases, with 10 bases spanning the gap. CDR3 region: CASSLVHPGEQYF. The CDR3 bases are TGTGCCAGCAGCTTAGTGCACCCTGGCGAGCAGTACTTC.